The T cell receptor beta chain under discussion was sequenced for a study of shared clonotypes between healthy human individuals. Study-level information: Samples came from a couple of female and a few male donors aged 18 to 49. The study, taken as a whole, reports: Sequencing depth was expected to affect clonotype sharing among donors.

In the case of this clone: Its antigen is unidentified. At the DNA level, this CDR3 is encoded by other sequences in the same sample as well.

Unsorted PBMC DNA was run through sequencing on ten immunoSEQ deep assay plates. Profiled with immunoSEQ multiplex PCR; TCRdb holds only in-frame clones, not every one. The sample lists about 490,000 clones, roughly 80% occurring once. Genomic DNA of unsorted samples came from tens of millions of PBMCs. The source material was PBMCs. The clonotype was recovered from a woman aged 40 to 50 in good health. Some clones in this sample may be carry-over from other donors' samples.

CDR3 loop: CAWSVTGGNTIYF. In DNA, the CDR3 is TGTGCCTGGAGTGTTACGGGTGGAAACACCATATATTTT. The chain joins TRBV30 to TRBJ1-3; D is undetermined. The CDR3 spans 13 residues. The germline gives CDR1 GTSNPN, CDR2 SVGIG (reference sequence). Trimming took off 0 bases at V and 3 bases at J, with 6 bases between the two ends. The full variable domain, completed using reference TRBV30 and TRBJ1-3, is SQTIHQWPATLVQPVGSPLSLECTVEGTSNPNLYWYRQAAGRGLQLLFYSVGIGQISSEVPQNLSASRPQDRQFILSSKKLLLSDSGFYLCAWSVTGGNTIYFGEGSWLTVV.